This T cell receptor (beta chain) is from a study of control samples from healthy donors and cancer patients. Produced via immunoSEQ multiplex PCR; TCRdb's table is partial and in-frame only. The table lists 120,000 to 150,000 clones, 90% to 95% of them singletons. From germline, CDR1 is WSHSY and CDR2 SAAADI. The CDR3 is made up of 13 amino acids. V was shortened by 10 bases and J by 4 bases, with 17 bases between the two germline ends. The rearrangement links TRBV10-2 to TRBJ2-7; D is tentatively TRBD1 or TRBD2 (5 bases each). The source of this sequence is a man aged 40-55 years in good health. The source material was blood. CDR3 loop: CATQMGEQYEQYF. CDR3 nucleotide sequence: TGCGCCACCCAAATGGGGGAGCAATACGAGCAGTACTTC.